Presented here are 6 T cell receptor beta chains from one specimen sequenced in a study of blood T cell repertoires in COVID-19. Measured with immunoSEQ multiplex PCR; TCRdb has only the in-frame clones, and not every one. The sample has roughly 250,000 clones; about 90% are singletons. The sample taken for sequencing was peripheral blood. The receptor set was obtained from a middle-aged woman with acute or convalescent COVID-19.

This chain joins TRBV5-6 and TRBJ1-4; D possibly corresponds to TRBD1 (6 bases). Trimming took 0 bases from V and 14 from J, leaving 17 bases between them. Germline CDR1 is SGHDT and CDR2 is YYEEEE. This CDR3 is built from 14 residues. Written as DNA, the CDR3 is TGTGCCAGCAGCTTGGACGGGGGGCCGGGGGCCCTGTTTTTT. Its protein product is CASSLDGGPGALFF.

The rearrangement uses TRBV27 and TRBJ2-1, with D perhaps TRBD1 (6 bases). The ends were cut back, 8 bases at V and 7 bases at J, with 9 bases in the middle. The CDR3 runs 11 residues. From germline, CDR1 is MNHEY and CDR2 SMNVEV (reference sequence). The chain's CDR3 is CASGGGNEQFF. The CDR3 DNA reads TGTGCCAGCGGGGGCGGGAATGAGCAGTTCTTC.

The J gene is TRBJ1-2, the V gene TRBV14; D gene ambiguous. This CDR3 contains 16 residues. V was clipped by 0 bases and J by 2 bases, with 13 bases between them. The germline CDR1 and CDR2 sequences are SGHDN and FVKESK. The CDR3 is CASSQDPRQPNYGYTF. The DNA for the CDR3 is TGTGCCAGCAGCCAAGATCCTCGACAACCCAACTATGGCTACACCTTC.

Concerning this clone itself: Within the sample, other DNA sequences also encode this same CDR3. The chain uses TRBV18 and TRBJ2-3, with D possibly being TRBD2 (5 bases). Trimming took 2 bases from V and 0 from J, leaving 9 bases between them. Per germline, CDR1 KGHSH and CDR2 LQKENI. The CDR3 is 15 residues long. This CDR3 reads CASSPSGPSTDTQYF. In DNA, the CDR3 is TGTGCCAGCTCACCAAGCGGCCCGAGCACAGATACGCAGTATTTT.

V usage is TRBV10-3 and J usage is TRBJ1-2; D possibly corresponds to TRBD1 (5 bases). Trimming removed 4 bases at V and 6 bases at J, with 21 bases between. The CDR3 covers 16 residues. The germline gives CDR1 ENHRY, CDR2 SYGVKD. In DNA form, the CDR3 reads TGTGCCATCAGTGCAAGCGGTCGGGGGGGGAATGATGGCTACACCTTC. Residues: CAISASGRGGNDGYTF.

The chain joins TRBV25-1 to TRBJ2-1, with 9 nucleotides matching TRBD1. Trimming at V came to 4 bases and at J to 8 bases, leaving 9 bases not matched to a gene. This CDR3 has 15 amino acids. Germline CDR1 MGHDK, CDR2 SYGVNS. The CDR3 reads CASSGAGTGSYEQFF. CDR3 sequence (DNA): TGTGCCAGCAGTGGGGCCGGGACAGGGTCGTATGAGCAGTTCTTC.